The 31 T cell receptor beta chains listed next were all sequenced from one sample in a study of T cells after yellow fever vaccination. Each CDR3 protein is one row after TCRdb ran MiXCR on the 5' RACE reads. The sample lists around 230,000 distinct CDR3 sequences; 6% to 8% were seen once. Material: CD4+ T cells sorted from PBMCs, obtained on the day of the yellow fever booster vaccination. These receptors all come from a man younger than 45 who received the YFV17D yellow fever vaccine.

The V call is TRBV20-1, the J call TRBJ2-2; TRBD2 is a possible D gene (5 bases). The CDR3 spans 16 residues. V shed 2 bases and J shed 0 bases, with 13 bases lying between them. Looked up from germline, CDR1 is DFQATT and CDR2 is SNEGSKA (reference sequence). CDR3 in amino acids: CSARYPGGSNTGELFF. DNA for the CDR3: TGCAGTGCTAGATACCCGGGCGGGTCGAACACCGGGGAGCTGTTTTTT.

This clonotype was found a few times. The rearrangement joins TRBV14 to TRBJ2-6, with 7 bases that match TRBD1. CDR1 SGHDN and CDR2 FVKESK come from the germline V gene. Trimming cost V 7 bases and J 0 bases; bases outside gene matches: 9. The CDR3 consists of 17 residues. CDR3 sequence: CASTKGGSISGANVLTF. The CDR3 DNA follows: TGTGCCAGCACCAAAGGGGGCTCAATCTCTGGGGCCAACGTCCTGACTTTC.

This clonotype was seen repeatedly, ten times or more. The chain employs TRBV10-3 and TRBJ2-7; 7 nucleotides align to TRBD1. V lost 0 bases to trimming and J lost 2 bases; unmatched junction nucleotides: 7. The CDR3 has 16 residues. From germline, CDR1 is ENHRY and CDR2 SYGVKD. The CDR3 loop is CAISESLQGPTYEQYF. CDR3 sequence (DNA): TGTGCCATCAGTGAGTCTTTACAGGGGCCTACCTACGAGCAGTACTTC.

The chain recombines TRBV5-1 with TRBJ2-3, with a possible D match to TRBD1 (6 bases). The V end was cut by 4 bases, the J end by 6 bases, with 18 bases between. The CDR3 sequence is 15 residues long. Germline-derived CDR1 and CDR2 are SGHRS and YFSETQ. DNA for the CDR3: TGCGCCAGCAGCGTGGGGGCAGATGTTGATGATACGCAGTATTTT. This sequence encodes CASSVGADVDDTQYF.

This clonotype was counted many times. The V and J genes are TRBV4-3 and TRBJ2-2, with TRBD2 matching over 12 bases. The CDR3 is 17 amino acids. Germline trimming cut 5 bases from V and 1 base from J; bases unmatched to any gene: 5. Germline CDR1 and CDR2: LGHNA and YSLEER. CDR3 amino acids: CASSKGLAGLNTGELFF. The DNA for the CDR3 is TGCGCCAGCAGCAAGGGACTAGCGGGTTTGAACACCGGGGAGCTGTTTTTT.

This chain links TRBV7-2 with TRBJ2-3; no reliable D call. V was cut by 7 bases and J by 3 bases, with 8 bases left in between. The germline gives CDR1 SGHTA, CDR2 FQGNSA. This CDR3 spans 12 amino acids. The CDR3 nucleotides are TGTGCCAGCATCCAGAGTACAGATACGCAGTATTTT. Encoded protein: CASIQSTDTQYF.

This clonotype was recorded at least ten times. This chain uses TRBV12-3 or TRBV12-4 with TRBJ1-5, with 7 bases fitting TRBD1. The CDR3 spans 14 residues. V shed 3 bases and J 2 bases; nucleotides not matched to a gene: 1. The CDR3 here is CASSFDRGNQPQHF. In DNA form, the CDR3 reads TGTGCCAGCAGTTTCGACAGGGGCAATCAGCCCCAGCATTTT.

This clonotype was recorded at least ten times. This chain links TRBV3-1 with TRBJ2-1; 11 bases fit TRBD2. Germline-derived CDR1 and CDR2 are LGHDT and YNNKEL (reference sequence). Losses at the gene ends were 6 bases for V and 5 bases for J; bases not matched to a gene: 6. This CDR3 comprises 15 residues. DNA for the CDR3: TGTGCCAGCAGGGGACTAGCGGCAAGTAACAATGAGCAGTTCTTC. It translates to CASRGLAASNNEQFF.

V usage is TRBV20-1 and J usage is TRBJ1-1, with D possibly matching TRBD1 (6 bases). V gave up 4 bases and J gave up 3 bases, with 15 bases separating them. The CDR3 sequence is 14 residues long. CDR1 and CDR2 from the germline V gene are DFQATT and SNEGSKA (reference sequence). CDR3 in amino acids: CSAKVGGWDTEAFF. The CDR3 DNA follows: TGCAGTGCTAAGGTGGGGGGCTGGGACACTGAAGCTTTCTTT.

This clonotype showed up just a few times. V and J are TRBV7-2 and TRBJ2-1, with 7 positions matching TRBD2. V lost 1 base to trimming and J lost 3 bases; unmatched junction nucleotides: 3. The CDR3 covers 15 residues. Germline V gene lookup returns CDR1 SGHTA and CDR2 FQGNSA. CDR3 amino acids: CASSLGGTNYNEQFF. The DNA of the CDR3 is TGTGCCAGCAGCTTAGGGGGGACTAACTACAATGAGCAGTTCTTC.

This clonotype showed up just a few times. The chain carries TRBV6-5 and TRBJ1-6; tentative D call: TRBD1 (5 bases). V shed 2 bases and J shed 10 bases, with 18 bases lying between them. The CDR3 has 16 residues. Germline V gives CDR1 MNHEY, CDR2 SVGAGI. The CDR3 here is CASSYLTGTLGSPLHF. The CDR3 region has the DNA TGTGCCAGCAGTTACCTTACCGGGACTCTGGGGTCACCCCTCCACTTT.

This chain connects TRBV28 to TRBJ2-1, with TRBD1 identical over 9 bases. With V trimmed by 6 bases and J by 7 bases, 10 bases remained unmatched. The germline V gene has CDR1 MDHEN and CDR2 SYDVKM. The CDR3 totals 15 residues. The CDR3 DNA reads TGTGCCAGCAGCGAGACCGGGACAGGGTTTAATGAGCAGTTCTTC. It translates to CASSETGTGFNEQFF.

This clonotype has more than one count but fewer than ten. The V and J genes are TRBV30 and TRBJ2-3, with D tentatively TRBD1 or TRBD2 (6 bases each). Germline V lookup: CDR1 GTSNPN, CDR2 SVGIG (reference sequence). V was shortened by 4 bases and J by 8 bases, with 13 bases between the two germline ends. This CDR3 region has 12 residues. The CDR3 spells CAWMGSGATQYF. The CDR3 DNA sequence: TGTGCCTGGATGGGCTCGGGGGCTACGCAGTATTTT.

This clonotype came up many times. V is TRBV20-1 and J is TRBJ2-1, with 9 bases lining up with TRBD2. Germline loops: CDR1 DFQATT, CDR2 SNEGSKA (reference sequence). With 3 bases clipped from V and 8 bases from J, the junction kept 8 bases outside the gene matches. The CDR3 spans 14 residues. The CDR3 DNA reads TGCAGTGCTAGCGGATTAGCGGGAGATTATGAGCAGTTCTTC. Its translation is CSASGLAGDYEQFF.

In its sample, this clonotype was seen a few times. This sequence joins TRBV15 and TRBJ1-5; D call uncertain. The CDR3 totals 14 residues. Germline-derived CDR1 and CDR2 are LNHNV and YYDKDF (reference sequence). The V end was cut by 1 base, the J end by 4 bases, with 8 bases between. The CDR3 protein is CATSRVTDNQPQHF. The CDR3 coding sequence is TGTGCCACCAGCAGAGTTACAGATAATCAGCCCCAGCATTTT.

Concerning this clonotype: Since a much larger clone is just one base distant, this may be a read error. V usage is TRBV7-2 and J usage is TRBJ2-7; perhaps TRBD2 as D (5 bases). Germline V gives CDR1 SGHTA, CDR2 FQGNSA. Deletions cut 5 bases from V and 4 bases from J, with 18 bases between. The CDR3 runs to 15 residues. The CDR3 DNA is TGTGCCAGCAGCCCTGTGACTAACGGAAAATACGAGCAGTACTTC. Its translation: CASSPVTNGKYEQYF.

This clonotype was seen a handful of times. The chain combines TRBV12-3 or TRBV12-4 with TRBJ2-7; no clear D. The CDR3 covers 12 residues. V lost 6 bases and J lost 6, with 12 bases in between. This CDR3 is CASSQVGSEQYF. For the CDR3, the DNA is TGTGCCAGCAGCCAGGTGGGGTCCGAGCAGTACTTC.

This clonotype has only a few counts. CDR3 region: CSAADYNEQFF. The CDR3 DNA follows: TGCAGTGCTGCCGACTACAATGAGCAGTTCTTC. This chain links TRBV20-1 with TRBJ2-1; no definite D call. The CDR3 spans 11 residues. Per the germline V gene, CDR1 is DFQATT and CDR2 is SNEGSKA (reference sequence). Between the trimmed V and J ends, which lost 5 bases and 3 bases, there was a span of 5 bases.

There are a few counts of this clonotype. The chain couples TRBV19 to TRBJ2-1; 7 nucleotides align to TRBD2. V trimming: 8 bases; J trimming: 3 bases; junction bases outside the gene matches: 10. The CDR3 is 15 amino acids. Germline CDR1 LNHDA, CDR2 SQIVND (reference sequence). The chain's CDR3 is CASASGETIYNEQFF. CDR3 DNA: TGTGCCAGTGCTAGCGGAGAGACTATCTACAATGAGCAGTTCTTC.

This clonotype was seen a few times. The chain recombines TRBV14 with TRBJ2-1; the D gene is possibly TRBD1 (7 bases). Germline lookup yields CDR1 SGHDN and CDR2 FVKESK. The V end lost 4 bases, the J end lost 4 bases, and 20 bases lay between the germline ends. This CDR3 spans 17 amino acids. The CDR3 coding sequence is TGTGCCAGCAGCCTAGGATGGAGGGGGCCCCTATACAATGAGCAGTTCTTC. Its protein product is CASSLGWRGPLYNEQFF.

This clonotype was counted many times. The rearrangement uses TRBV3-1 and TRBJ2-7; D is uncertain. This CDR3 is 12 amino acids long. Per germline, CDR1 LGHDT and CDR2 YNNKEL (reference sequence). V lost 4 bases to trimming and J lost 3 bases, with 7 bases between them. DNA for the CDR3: TGTGCCAGCAGCCGTAACGGCTACGAGCAGTACTTC. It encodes CASSRNGYEQYF.

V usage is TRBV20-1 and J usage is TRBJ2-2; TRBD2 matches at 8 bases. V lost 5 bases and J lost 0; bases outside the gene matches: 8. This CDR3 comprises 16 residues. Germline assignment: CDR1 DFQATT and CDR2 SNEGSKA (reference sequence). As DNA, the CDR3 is TGCAGTGCTCGCAGAGCGGGAGCCTCGAACACCGGGGAGCTGTTTTTT. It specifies CSARRAGASNTGELFF.

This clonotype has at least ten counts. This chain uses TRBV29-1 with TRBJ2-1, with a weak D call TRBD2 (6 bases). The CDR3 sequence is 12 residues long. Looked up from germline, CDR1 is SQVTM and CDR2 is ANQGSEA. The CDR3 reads CLVADHYNEQFF. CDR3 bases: TGCCTCGTAGCGGACCATTACAATGAGCAGTTCTTC.

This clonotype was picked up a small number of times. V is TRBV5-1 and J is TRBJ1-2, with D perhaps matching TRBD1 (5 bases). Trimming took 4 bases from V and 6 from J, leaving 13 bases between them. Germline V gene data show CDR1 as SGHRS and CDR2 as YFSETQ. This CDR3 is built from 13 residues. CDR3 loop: CASSGGEMDGYTF. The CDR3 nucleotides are TGCGCCAGCAGCGGGGGGGAGATGGATGGCTACACCTTC.

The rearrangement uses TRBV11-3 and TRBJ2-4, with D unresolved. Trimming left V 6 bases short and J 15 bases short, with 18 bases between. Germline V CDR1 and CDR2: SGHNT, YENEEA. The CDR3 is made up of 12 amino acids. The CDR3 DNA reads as TGTGCCAGCAGGAACAGTCGATGGGTTCGGTACTTC. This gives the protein CASRNSRWVRYF.

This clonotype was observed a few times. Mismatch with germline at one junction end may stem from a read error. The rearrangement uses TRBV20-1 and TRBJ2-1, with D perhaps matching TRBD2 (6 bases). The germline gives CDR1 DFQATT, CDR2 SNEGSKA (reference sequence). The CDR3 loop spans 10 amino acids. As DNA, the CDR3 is TGCAGTGCTAGAGATCAAGGAGGGCTGTTC. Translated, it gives CSARDQGGLF.

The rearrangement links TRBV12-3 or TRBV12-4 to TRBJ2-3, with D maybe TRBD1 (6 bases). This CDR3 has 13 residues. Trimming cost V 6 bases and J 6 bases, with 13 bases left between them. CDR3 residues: CASRPYRADTQYF. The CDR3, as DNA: TGTGCCAGCAGACCGTACAGGGCTGATACGCAGTATTTT.

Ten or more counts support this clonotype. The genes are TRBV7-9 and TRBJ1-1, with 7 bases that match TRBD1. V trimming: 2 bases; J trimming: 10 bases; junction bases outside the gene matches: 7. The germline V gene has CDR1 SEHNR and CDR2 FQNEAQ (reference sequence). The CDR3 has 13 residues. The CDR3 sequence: CASSLRQGSGAFF. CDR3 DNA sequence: TGTGCCAGCAGCTTACGACAGGGCTCAGGAGCTTTCTTT.

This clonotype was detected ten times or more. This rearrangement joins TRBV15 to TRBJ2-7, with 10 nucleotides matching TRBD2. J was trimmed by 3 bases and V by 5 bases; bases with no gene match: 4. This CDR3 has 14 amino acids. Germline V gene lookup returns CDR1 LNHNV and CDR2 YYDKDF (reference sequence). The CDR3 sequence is CATSPSSGSYEQYF. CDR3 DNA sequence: TGTGCCACCAGCCCATCTAGCGGGAGCTACGAGCAGTACTTC.

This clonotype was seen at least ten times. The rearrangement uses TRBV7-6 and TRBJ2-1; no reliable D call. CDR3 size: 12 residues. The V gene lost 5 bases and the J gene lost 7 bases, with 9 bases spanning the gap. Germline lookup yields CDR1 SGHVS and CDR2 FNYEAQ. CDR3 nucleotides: TGTGCCAGCAGCCTACATGGGAATGAGCAGTTCTTC. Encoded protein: CASSLHGNEQFF.

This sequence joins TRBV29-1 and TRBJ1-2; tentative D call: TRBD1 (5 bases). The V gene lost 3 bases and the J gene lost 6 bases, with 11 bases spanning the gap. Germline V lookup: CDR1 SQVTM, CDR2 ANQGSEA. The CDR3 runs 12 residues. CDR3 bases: TGCAGCGTTGAGGGCAGGGTTGATGGCTACACCTTC. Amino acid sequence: CSVEGRVDGYTF. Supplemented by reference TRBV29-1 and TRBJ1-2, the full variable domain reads SAVISQKPSRDICQRGTSLTIQCQVDSQVTMMFWYRQQPGQSLTLIATANQGSEATYESGFVIDKFPISRPNLTFSTLTVSNMSPEDSSIYLCSVEGRVDGYTFGSGTRLTVV.